The rows below give T cell receptor beta chains drawn from one sample of a study of patients and donors after allogeneic stem cell transplantation. TCRdb re-called the RT-PCR reads through MiXCR, storing one row per CDR3 protein. The table has approximately 170,000 distinct CDR3 sequences, 24% seen once; the top ten hold about 25%. The sample taken for sequencing was blood, either unsorted or a sorted T cell fraction (not recorded which). Receptors originate from a human donor who was either an allogeneic HSCT recipient or a stem cell or donor lymphocyte infusion donor (not recorded which). It is not recorded whose cells these are; they may come from a transplant donor. CDR3s include the opening cysteine and the closing phenylalanine or tryptophan. A D gene is named only where the DNA matches it firmly. Size values are once, few and many counts, or a class for expanded clones, and some rows have none.

TRBD1,TRBV20-1,TRBJ2-3,few,TGCAGTGCCTACAGGGGTAGGACAGATACGCAGTATTTT,CSAYRGRTDTQYF
.,TRBV7-2,TRBJ1-1,.,TGTGCCAGCAGCTTATTCACCATTGGGCTGAACACTGAAGCTTTCTTT,CASSLFTIGLNTEAFF
TRBD2,TRBV5-1,TRBJ2-7,.,TGCGCCAGCAGCCGCTCATTTCTCGGGAGGAATTACGAGCAGTACTTC,CASSRSFLGRNYEQYF
TRBD2,TRBV5-1,TRBJ2-5,.,TGCGCCAGCAGCTTGACCGCTAGCGGGAGCCTAGAGACCCAGTACTTC,CASSLTASGSLETQYF
TRBD1,TRBV20-1,TRBJ1-1,few,TGCAGTGCTCCTACCGGGACAGGTATGAACACTGAAGCTTTCTTT,CSAPTGTGMNTEAFF
.,TRBV20-1,TRBJ1-1,few,TGCAGTGCTAGAGCCGAGGACAGTTCAACGGACACTGAAGCTTTCTTT,CSARAEDSSTDTEAFF
TRBD2,TRBV20-1,TRBJ2-1,once,TGCAGTGCCAATTCGGGACTAACCTACAATGAGCAGTTCTTC,CSANSGLTYNEQFF
TRBD1,TRBV12-3/TRBV12-4,TRBJ2-3,.,TGTGCCAGCAGGCCCCTCAGAGGACAGGGTATCGGCACAGATACGCAGTATTTT,CASRPLRGQGIGTDTQYF
TRBD1,TRBV6-6,TRBJ1-6,few,TGTGCCACCTCGGGACAGGGGCTTTATTCACCCCTCCACTTT,CATSGQGLYSPLHF
TRBD1,TRBV6-5,TRBJ1-4,few,TGTGCCAGCAGGGTCACAGGGGATGAAAAACTGTTTTTT,CASRVTGDEKLFF
.,TRBV19,TRBJ1-3,.,TGTGCCAGTAGTACCCCCCAGGGGTTCTCTGGAAACACCATATATTTT,CASSTPQGFSGNTIYF
.,TRBV12-3/TRBV12-4,TRBJ2-1,.,TGTGCCAGCACCTACATCAGGGGAGATGAGCAGTTCTTC,CASTYIRGDEQFF
TRBD1,TRBV29-1,TRBJ2-1,.,TGCAGCGTTGAAGGGACAGGGAGCTCCTACAATGAGCAGTTCTTC,CSVEGTGSSYNEQFF
.,TRBV6-2/TRBV6-3,TRBJ1-1,few,TGTGCCAGCAGTCACCTCCGGACAGAATTGGCTTTCTTT,CASSHLRTELAFF
.,TRBV29-1,TRBJ1-4,.,TGCAGCGCCCTGGAAGCAACTAATGAAAAACTGTTTTTT,CSALEATNEKLFF
.,TRBV5-6,TRBJ1-5,.,TGTGCCAGCAGCTTGGGAGGGCTGGTAGGCAATCAGCCCCAGCATTTT,CASSLGGLVGNQPQHF
TRBD2,TRBV5-8,TRBJ2-5,few,TGTGCCAGCAGCCTTGGGACTAGCGGGCTCCAAGAGACCCAGTACTTC,CASSLGTSGLQETQYF
TRBD2,TRBV24-1,TRBJ2-1,.,TGTGCCACCTGTGACTCTCCGGGACTAGCGTACAATGAGCAGTTCTTC,CATCDSPGLAYNEQFF
.,TRBV12-3/TRBV12-4,TRBJ1-2,many,TGTGCCAGCAGTTTAGGCGCAGCTTACTATGGCTACACCTTC,CASSLGAAYYGYTF
.,TRBV11-3,TRBJ1-2,few,TGTGCCAGCAGCGGACCCGGGGACTATGGCTACACCTTC,CASSGPGDYGYTF
.,TRBV20-1,TRBJ2-6,.,TGCAGTGCTAGTATTCCGCACGGTTCCGGGGCCAACGTCCTGACTTTC,CSASIPHGSGANVLTF
.,TRBV12-3/TRBV12-4,TRBJ2-6,few,TGTGCCAGCAGTCCTTCAAGACCGAGCTCTGGGGCCAACGTCCTGACTTTC,CASSPSRPSSGANVLTF
TRBD1,TRBV5-1,TRBJ1-5,few,TGCGCCAGCAGCCCCGGGGCAGGGGGAGATCAGCCCCAGCATTTT,CASSPGAGGDQPQHF
TRBD1,TRBV28,TRBJ1-3,few,TGTGCCAGCAGTTGGACAGGGGGTGATCCTGGTGGAAACACCATATATTTT,CASSWTGGDPGGNTIYF
TRBD2,TRBV9,TRBJ2-1,.,TGTGCCAGCCGGGGGGGCTTGAACAATGAGCAGTTCTTC,CASRGGLNNEQFF
.,TRBV12-3/TRBV12-4,TRBJ1-2,many,TGTGCCAGCAGTCCTCACGCGAGCTATGGCTACACCTTC,CASSPHASYGYTF
.,TRBV5-1,TRBJ2-1,few,TGCGCCAGCAGCCGTATAATTTCTGCCTCCAATGAGCAGTTCTTC,CASSRIISASNEQFF
TRBD2,TRBV5-1,TRBJ2-1,.,TGCGCCAGCAGCTCACTTTCCGGGACTAAATACAATGAGCAGTTCTTC,CASSSLSGTKYNEQFF
.,TRBV5-1,TRBJ2-7,.,TGCGCCAGCAGCGCAAGCGGCACCTACGAGCAGTACTTC,CASSASGTYEQYF
TRBD1,TRBV3-1,TRBJ2-6,.,TGTGCCAGCAGCCGAAGAAGGGACAGCTCTGGGGCCAACGTCCTGACTTTC,CASSRRRDSSGANVLTF
.,TRBV12-3/TRBV12-4,TRBJ2-1,.,TGTGCCAGCAGTTTAGTCTATGAGCAGTTCTTC,CASSLVYEQFF
.,TRBV29-1,TRBJ2-3,.,TGCAGCGTTGGGGGGGCCCGCACAGATACGCAGTATTTT,CSVGGARTDTQYF
TRBD1,TRBV28,TRBJ1-1,many,TGTGCCAGCAGTTTGCTCGGACAGGGTGGTGTTGCTTTCTTT,CASSLLGQGGVAFF
.,TRBV12-3/TRBV12-4,TRBJ1-1,few,TGTGCCAGCAGTCACCAGGGAAACAGCAACACTGAAGCTTTCTTT,CASSHQGNSNTEAFF
.,TRBV20-1,TRBJ2-1,.,TGCAGTGCCACTCGGGGGGCCGACAATGAGCAGTTCTTC,CSATRGADNEQFF
.,TRBV6-2/TRBV6-3,TRBJ2-7,.,TGTGCCAGCAGCTCCAGAGCAGGGGTCTACGAGCAGTACTTC,CASSSRAGVYEQYF
.,TRBV18,TRBJ2-5,.,TGTGCCAGCTCACCCTCGAAGGGGGAAGAGACCCAGTACTTC,CASSPSKGEETQYF
TRBD2,TRBV10-3,TRBJ2-7,.,TGTGCCATCAGTGAGTCTAGCGGGGGGGCTCCCTCGGTCTACGAGCAGTACTTC,CAISESSGGAPSVYEQYF
.,TRBV12-3/TRBV12-4,TRBJ1-1,many,TGTGCCAGCAGTTTGGGGGCGAACACTGAAGCTTTCTTT,CASSLGANTEAFF
TRBD1,TRBV20-1,TRBJ1-2,few,TGCAGTGCTGACTCCGGGACAGGGCTTTTAGGCTACACCTTC,CSADSGTGLLGYTF
.,TRBV29-1,TRBJ1-2,.,TGCAGCGTCGAGACAGCTTCTAACTATGGCTACACCTTC,CSVETASNYGYTF
.,TRBV24-1,TRBJ2-3,.,TGTGCCACCAGTGACGCGACAGATACGCAGTATTTT,CATSDATDTQYF
.,TRBV20-1,TRBJ2-3,.,TGCAGTGCTAGTCGGCGTAGTAGGGAAGATACGCAGTATTTT,CSASRRSREDTQYF
.,TRBV6-5,TRBJ1-2,few,TGTGCCAGCAGTTACTCGAGACCAAGAGTGGGCTACACCTTC,CASSYSRPRVGYTF
TRBD2,TRBV3-1,TRBJ2-5,.,TGTGCCAGCAGCCAAGGACTAGCGGGTCTCCAAGAGACCCAGTACTTC,CASSQGLAGLQETQYF
TRBD1,TRBV20-1,TRBJ1-1,few,TGCAGTGACCGGACAGGGGCTGGTGAAGCTTTCTTT,CSDRTGAGEAFF